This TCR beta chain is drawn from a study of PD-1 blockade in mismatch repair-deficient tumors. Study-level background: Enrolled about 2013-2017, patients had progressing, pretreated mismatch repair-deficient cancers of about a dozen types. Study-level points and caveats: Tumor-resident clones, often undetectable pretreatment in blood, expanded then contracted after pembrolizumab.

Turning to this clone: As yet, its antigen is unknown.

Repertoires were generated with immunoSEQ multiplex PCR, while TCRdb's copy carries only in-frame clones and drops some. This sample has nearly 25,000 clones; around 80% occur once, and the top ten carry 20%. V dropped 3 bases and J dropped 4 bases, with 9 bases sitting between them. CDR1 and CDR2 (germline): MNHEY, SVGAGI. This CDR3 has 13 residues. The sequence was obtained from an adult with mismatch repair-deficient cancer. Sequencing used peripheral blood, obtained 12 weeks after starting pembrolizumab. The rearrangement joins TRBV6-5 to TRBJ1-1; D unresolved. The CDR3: CASSYLEGTEAFF. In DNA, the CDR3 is TGTGCCAGCAGTTATCTCGAGGGCACTGAAGCTTTCTTT.